What follows is one TCR beta chain and its context. Its antigen is currently unknown. These data belong to a study of T cell clones after liver transplantation. Study information: Immunosuppression withdrawal was tried within 2 years after liver transplantation in this trial. As an antigen-independent comparator, third-party-reactive TCRbeta sequences came from pre-transplant mixed lymphocyte reactions.

The CDR3 consists of 13 residues. The germline V gene has CDR1 SQVTM and CDR2 ANQGSEA. V lost 7 bases and J 6 bases, leaving 16 bases between the germline ends. Overall study findings and caveats: In two subjects, few donor cells limited the measurable donor-reactive repertoire. Rather than being deleted, graft donor-reactive T cells may have moved into the graft.

Method: immunoSEQ multiplex PCR; TCRdb's copy keeps in-frame clones and lacks some. The sample consists of some 120,000 clones, approximately 90% of them appearing once. Sample: CD4+ T cells from blood, taken 12 months after liver transplant. The sequence derives from a human patient who received a liver transplant. Part of the T cells may come from the graft donor. The rearrangement joins TRBV29-1 to TRBJ2-1; maybe TRBD2 (5 bases). CDR3 protein: CSGKDFTGNEQFF. CDR3 DNA: TGCAGCGGTAAGGACTTCACGGGCAATGAGCAGTTCTTC.